This T cell receptor beta chain was recovered during a study of blood T cell repertoires in COVID-19. On the study more broadly: The samples span acute and convalescent COVID-19 from the United States, Italy and Spain.

Clones were sequenced by immunoSEQ multiplex PCR, and TCRdb holds only the in-frame ones, with some missing. The sample yields some 33,000 clones, roughly 90% seen once. The trim removed 4 bases at V and 2 bases at J, leaving 12 bases unmatched. Germline lookup yields CDR1 SGHRS and CDR2 YFSETQ. The CDR3 runs 17 residues. This chain uses TRBV5-1 with TRBJ1-3; 7 nucleotides align to TRBD1. Specimen: peripheral blood. This receptor was identified in a human donor in a cohort sampled during active COVID-19. The CDR3 here is CASSVRETGFAGNTIYF. CDR3 DNA sequence: TGCGCCAGCAGCGTAAGAGAGACAGGGTTCGCTGGAAACACCATATATTTT.